These 29 T cell receptor beta chains were sequenced from one sample in a study of blood T cells in healthy people across ages. Alongside a J-beta primer mix, a sample-barcoded 5' primer served in a second PCR lasting about 7 to 12 cycles. TCRdb re-called the 5' RACE reads with MiXCR, one entry per CDR3 protein. The table includes about 1.4 million distinct CDR3 sequences, approximately 59% detected once. The specimen was blood. These receptors all stem from a man younger than 35 in good health.

This rearrangement joins TRBV28 to TRBJ1-6; D is perhaps TRBD1 (5 bases). The CDR3 runs to 16 residues. CDR1 is MDHEN and CDR2 is SYDVKM in the germline V gene. Trimming took off 7 bases at V and 12 bases at J, with 25 bases between the two ends. Here the CDR3 DNA reads TGTGCCAGCATCCTTTCCCCGGACGGGGGATTCGGACCCCTCCACTTT. It codes for CASILSPDGGFGPLHF.

This clonotype occurred a few times. The chain links TRBV12-5 to TRBJ1-1; D ambiguous. The CDR3 has 12 amino acids. The V gene's germline CDR1 is LGHNT and CDR2 FRNRAP. Trimming left V 1 base short and J 7 bases short, with 7 bases between. In DNA, the CDR3 is TGTGCTAGTGGTTTGGGTCAGTATGAAGCTTTCTTT. Translating it yields CASGLGQYEAFF.

This clonotype was detected only a few times. The chain employs TRBV7-9 and TRBJ2-1; the match to TRBD2 covers 13 bases. This CDR3 region has 16 residues. Germline CDR1 reads SEHNR; CDR2 reads FQNEAQ (reference sequence). Trimming cost V 5 bases and J 4 bases; bases outside gene matches: 5. CDR3 in amino acids: CASSPTSGGDYNEQFF. In nucleotides, the CDR3 is TGTGCCAGCAGCCCTACTAGCGGGGGGGATTACAATGAGCAGTTCTTC.

CDR3 sequence: CASSQDQVGNYEQYF. The CDR3 DNA reads as TGTGCCAGCAGCCAAGATCAAGTAGGAAACTACGAGCAGTACTTC. The chain carries TRBV4-2 and TRBJ2-7; D remains unclear. The V gene's germline CDR1 is LGHNA and CDR2 YNFKEQ. V was trimmed by 0 bases and J by 3 bases, leaving 12 bases between them. The CDR3 runs 15 residues.

This clonotype was counted only a few times. CDR3 amino acids: CASSLAGQDNYEQYF. The CDR3 nucleotides read TGCGCCAGCAGCTTGGCGGGACAGGACAACTACGAGCAGTACTTC. The genes are TRBV5-1 and TRBJ2-7, with 8 bases fitting TRBD1. This CDR3 is 15 amino acids long. J gave up 3 bases and V 0 bases, and 5 bases lay outside the gene matches. The germline CDR1 and CDR2 sequences are SGHRS and YFSETQ.

This clonotype was seen more than once but under ten times. The chain recombines TRBV9 with TRBJ1-2, with 8 bases fitting TRBD1. The V segment lost 1 base and the J segment 5 bases; nucleotides outside the gene matches: 7. This CDR3 is 15 amino acids long. The V gene's germline CDR1 is SGDLS and CDR2 YYNGEE. This CDR3 reads CASSVRQGALYGYTF. The CDR3 DNA sequence: TGTGCCAGCAGCGTACGGCAGGGGGCTTTGTATGGCTACACCTTC.

The rearrangement joins TRBV5-8 to TRBJ1-1; 10 bases align to TRBD1. CDR1 is SGHTS, CDR2 YDEGEE, per germline. The junction had 1 base not matched to a gene; V was cut back by 0 bases and J by 2 bases. The CDR3 spans 15 residues. This chain's CDR3 is CASSLGTGGNTEAFF. The CDR3 DNA sequence: TGTGCCAGCAGCTTGGGGACAGGGGGAAACACTGAAGCTTTCTTT.

This clonotype has only a few counts. The rearrangement uses TRBV2 and TRBJ2-7, with D tentatively TRBD1 (6 bases). Between the trimmed V and J ends, which lost 7 bases and 0 bases, there was a span of 10 bases. Germline assignment: CDR1 SNHLY and CDR2 FYNNEI. The CDR3 totals 13 residues. The CDR3 sequence: CASTRDTSYEQYF. The CDR3 region has the DNA TGTGCCAGCACCAGGGACACCTCCTACGAGCAGTACTTC.

The V call is TRBV12-3 or TRBV12-4, the J call TRBJ1-3, with D possibly TRBD1 on 5 matching bases. V lost 3 bases and J lost 0, with 9 bases in between. The CDR3 spans 15 residues. The CDR3, as DNA: TGTGCCAGCAGTTTCGGGGGGTCCTCTGGAAACACCATATATTTT. Its protein product is CASSFGGSSGNTIYF.

The chain combines TRBV25-1 with TRBJ1-1; tentative D call: TRBD1 (5 bases). The germline V gene has CDR1 MGHDK and CDR2 SYGVNS. Trimming cost V 2 bases and J 10 bases, with 14 bases left between them. The CDR3 has 13 residues. The CDR3 DNA reads as TGTGCCAGCAGTGAAGTGGGGCTTAGAGGAGCTTTCTTT. Translating it yields CASSEVGLRGAFF.

This clonotype was seen only a few times. The chain has TRBV4-1 and TRBJ2-7, with 10 bases lining up with TRBD1. Germline CDR1 is MGHRA and CDR2 is YSYEKL. CDR3 length: 19 amino acids. V trimming: 3 bases; J trimming: 0 bases; junction bases outside the gene matches: 14. For the CDR3, the DNA is TGCGCCAGCAGCCAGCAGCGGGACAGGGGCTCGATAGACTCCTACGAGCAGTACTTC. Its protein is CASSQQRDRGSIDSYEQYF.

This chain connects TRBV29-1 to TRBJ2-2, with 9 bases lining up with TRBD1. CDR1 is SQVTM and CDR2 is ANQGSEA in the germline V gene. The CDR3 spans 14 residues. Trimming removed 3 bases from V and 8 bases from J; junction bases left unmatched: 7. The CDR3 is CSVDAGTGMGELFF. The CDR3 DNA reads as TGCAGCGTTGACGCTGGGACAGGGATGGGGGAGCTGTTTTTT.

The J gene is TRBJ1-1, the V gene TRBV4-1; TRBD1 is a possible D gene (5 bases). The germline gives CDR1 MGHRA, CDR2 YSYEKL. The ends were cut back, 1 base at V and 4 bases at J, with 13 bases in the middle. The CDR3 loop spans 15 amino acids. CDR3 region: CASSQGPGGITEAFF. CDR3 sequence (DNA): TGCGCCAGCAGCCAAGGCCCCGGGGGTATCACTGAAGCTTTCTTT.

J is TRBJ2-1 and V is TRBV10-3; perhaps TRBD2 as D (6 bases). With 0 bases removed from V and 2 bases from J, the gap between germline ends came to 14 bases. Germline CDR1 reads ENHRY; CDR2 reads SYGVKD. CDR3 length: 17 amino acids. The CDR3 loop is CAISESGTRVAYNEQFF. DNA of the CDR3: TGTGCCATCAGTGAGTCGGGGACTCGCGTGGCCTACAATGAGCAGTTCTTC.

This clonotype appeared a few times. The V and J genes are TRBV28 and TRBJ1-6, with D maybe TRBD1 (6 bases). Germline V lookup: CDR1 MDHEN, CDR2 SYDVKM. With 6 bases removed from V and 6 bases from J, the gap between germline ends came to 12 bases. CDR3 length: 14 amino acids. CDR3 DNA: TGTGCCAGCAGCCGGGTGGACAGTAATTCACCCCTCCACTTT. Amino acid sequence: CASSRVDSNSPLHF.

Only a few counts were recorded for this clonotype. The V gene is TRBV20-1, the J gene TRBJ1-2; D may be TRBD1 (6 bases). Germline V gives CDR1 DFQATT, CDR2 SNEGSKA (reference sequence). There are 13 residues in the CDR3. V shed 1 base and J shed 2 bases, with 8 bases lying between them. CDR3 amino acids: CSARGGQNYGYTF. In nucleotides, the CDR3 is TGCAGTGCTAGAGGAGGACAGAACTATGGCTACACCTTC.

The chain combines TRBV4-3 with TRBJ1-1, with no clear D. Germline loops: CDR1 LGHNA, CDR2 YSLEER. The CDR3 length is 15 residues. Between the trimmed V and J ends, which lost 3 bases and 2 bases, there was a span of 13 bases. CDR3 nucleotides: TGCGCCAGCAGCCAGGGTGGGAACTTCAACACTGAAGCTTTCTTT. It translates to CASSQGGNFNTEAFF.

The chain combines TRBV7-9 with TRBJ2-2; weak D call: TRBD2 (5 bases). Germline V CDR1 and CDR2: SEHNR, FQNEAQ (reference sequence). Deletions cut 4 bases from V and 0 bases from J, with 12 bases between. The CDR3 is made up of 16 amino acids. CDR3 sequence: CASSSRGAANTGELFF. The CDR3 DNA reads as TGTGCCAGCAGCTCCCGGGGAGCCGCGAACACCGGGGAGCTGTTTTTT.

This clonotype was counted only a few times. J is TRBJ2-5 and V is TRBV20-1; 7 nucleotides match TRBD2. Looked up from germline, CDR1 is DFQATT and CDR2 is SNEGSKA (reference sequence). V lost 5 bases, J lost 5 bases, and 14 bases stayed unmatched. This CDR3 has 15 residues. This chain's CDR3 is CSAGEGTGGVETQYF. Written as DNA, the CDR3 is TGCAGTGCTGGGGAGGGGACTGGTGGAGTGGAGACCCAGTACTTC.

The chain links TRBV6-6 to TRBJ1-5; D uncertain. V lost 6 bases and J lost 10, with 16 bases in between. Germline CDR1 reads MNHNY; CDR2 reads SVGAGI (reference sequence). The CDR3 has 13 residues. This chain's CDR3 is CASSPPGTFPQHF. The CDR3 DNA is TGTGCCAGCAGCCCTCCCGGAACCTTTCCCCAGCATTTT.

V gene TRBV20-1 combines with J gene TRBJ2-1; 7 bases match TRBD2. Looked up from germline, CDR1 is DFQATT and CDR2 is SNEGSKA (reference sequence). V shed 0 bases, J shed 5 bases, and the junction held 7 bases outside the gene matches. CDR3 length: 15 residues. CDR3 DNA sequence: TGCAGTGCTAGAGATCTAGGCGGGAGTAACAATGAGCAGTTCTTC. It yields the protein CSARDLGGSNNEQFF.

V is TRBV29-1 and J is TRBJ2-1; D is ambiguous. CDR1 is SQVTM and CDR2 is ANQGSEA in the germline V gene. This CDR3 is built from 12 residues. V was pared by 1 base and J by 10 bases, with 11 bases between. The CDR3 nucleotides read TGCAGCGTTGAAGCTAGATGTGGAGAGCAGTTCTTC. Translating it yields CSVEARCGEQFF.

This clonotype was counted between two and nine times. The V gene is TRBV4-3, the J gene TRBJ2-1; D is perhaps TRBD1 or TRBD2 (5 bases each). Per the germline V gene, CDR1 is LGHNA and CDR2 is YSLEER. V gave up 0 bases and J gave up 4 bases, with 13 bases separating them. This CDR3 has 16 amino acids. DNA for the CDR3: TGCGCCAGCAGCCAAGATTGGTCCAGGGAGTACAATGAGCAGTTCTTC. Translated: CASSQDWSREYNEQFF.

The chain joins TRBV28 to TRBJ2-5; D is uncertain. The CDR3 covers 12 residues. V lost 3 bases to trimming and J lost 5 bases, with 7 bases between them. Germline CDR1 reads MDHEN; CDR2 reads SYDVKM. Here the CDR3 DNA reads TGTGCCAGCAGTTTCCAAGTGGAGACCCAGTACTTC. Translation: CASSFQVETQYF.

V is TRBV20-1 and J is TRBJ2-4; TRBD2 matches 16 bases. The DNA end is more similar to TRBJ2-7, so the J call may be wrong. This CDR3 has 18 amino acids. The V gene's germline CDR1 is DFQATT and CDR2 SNEGSKA (reference sequence). The CDR3 spells CSALGLAGGPVEVYEQYF. In DNA, the CDR3 is TGCAGTGCTTTGGGACTAGCGGGAGGGCCGGTTGAGGTCTACGAGCAGTACTTC.

With regard to this clonotype: Germline is not matched at one junction end, which may reflect a read error. V is TRBV20-1 and J is TRBJ2-3; 9 bases line up with TRBD2. The CDR3 is 12 residues long. CDR1 is DFQATT, CDR2 SNEGSKA, per germline (reference sequence). This CDR3 reads CRARLADNEQYF. The CDR3 bases are TGCAGGGCTAGACTAGCGGACAATGAGCAGTATTTT.

V is TRBV11-2 and J is TRBJ2-5; 8 positions match TRBD2. Germline CDR1 is SGHAT and CDR2 is FQNNGV. J was trimmed by 5 bases and V by 3 bases; bases with no gene match: 8. The CDR3 length is 15 residues. In DNA form, the CDR3 reads TGTGCCAGCAGCTTCGCGGGAGGTTTGGGGGAGACCCAGTACTTC. It encodes CASSFAGGLGETQYF. The full variable domain, its missing parts supplied by reference TRBV11-2 and TRBJ2-5, is EAGVAQSPRYKIIEKRQSVAFWCNPISGHATLYWYQQILGQGPKLLIQFQNNGVVDDSQLPKDRFSAERLKGVDSTLKIQPAKLEDSAVYLCASSFAGGLGETQYFGPGTRLLVL.

This clonotype has just a few counts. V usage is TRBV5-1 and J usage is TRBJ2-7; 8 positions match TRBD1. This CDR3 is built from 16 residues. The germline gives CDR1 SGHRS, CDR2 YFSETQ. The V gene end was trimmed by 4 bases and the J gene end by 3 bases; junction bases not matched to a gene: 12. CDR3 sequence: CASSVAEAGGFYEQYF. The CDR3 DNA follows: TGCGCCAGCAGCGTGGCGGAGGCAGGGGGCTTCTACGAGCAGTACTTC.

In this sample, this clonotype turned up a few times. The J gene is TRBJ2-1, the V gene TRBV7-2; 15 bases line up with TRBD2. CDR1 is SGHTA and CDR2 is FQGNSA in the germline V gene. The V segment lost 5 bases and the J segment 0 bases; nucleotides outside the gene matches: 5. The CDR3 runs 18 residues. The CDR3 protein is CASSPGTSGGNSYNEQFF. The CDR3 DNA is TGTGCCAGCAGCCCCGGGACTAGCGGGGGGAACTCCTACAATGAGCAGTTCTTC.